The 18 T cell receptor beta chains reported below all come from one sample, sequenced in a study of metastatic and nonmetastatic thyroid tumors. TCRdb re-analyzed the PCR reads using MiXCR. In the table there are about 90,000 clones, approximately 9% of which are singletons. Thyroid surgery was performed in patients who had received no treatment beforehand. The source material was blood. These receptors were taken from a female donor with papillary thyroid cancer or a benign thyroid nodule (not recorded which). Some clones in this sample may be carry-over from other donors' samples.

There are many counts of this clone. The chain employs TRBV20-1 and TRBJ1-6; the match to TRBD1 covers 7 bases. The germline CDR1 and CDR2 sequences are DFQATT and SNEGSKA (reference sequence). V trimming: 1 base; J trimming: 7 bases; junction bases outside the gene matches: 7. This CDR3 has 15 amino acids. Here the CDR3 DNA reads TGCAGTGCTAGAGGCAAGGGGGCTTGGAATTCACCCCTCCACTTT. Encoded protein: CSARGKGAWNSPLHF.

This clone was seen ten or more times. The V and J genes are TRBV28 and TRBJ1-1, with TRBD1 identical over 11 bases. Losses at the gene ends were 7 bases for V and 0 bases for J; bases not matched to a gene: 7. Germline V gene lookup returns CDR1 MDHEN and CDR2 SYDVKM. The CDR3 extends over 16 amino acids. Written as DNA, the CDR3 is TGTGCCAGCACAGGGACAGGGGGTCCCCTGAACACTGAAGCTTTCTTT. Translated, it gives CASTGTGGPLNTEAFF.

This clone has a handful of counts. The CDR3 loop reads CASSQGMSFSNQPQHF. CDR3 sequence (DNA): TGTGCCAGCAGCCAAGGCATGAGTTTTAGCAATCAGCCCCAGCATTTT. The genes are TRBV3-1 and TRBJ1-5; D call uncertain. V was cut by 1 base and J by 0 bases, with 10 bases left in between. The germline V gene has CDR1 LGHDT and CDR2 YNNKEL (reference sequence). The CDR3 sequence is 16 residues long.

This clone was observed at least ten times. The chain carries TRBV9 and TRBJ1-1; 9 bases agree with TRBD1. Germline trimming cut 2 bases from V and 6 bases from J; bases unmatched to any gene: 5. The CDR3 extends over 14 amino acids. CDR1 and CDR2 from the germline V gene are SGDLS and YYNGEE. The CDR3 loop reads CASSVGQGSAEAFF. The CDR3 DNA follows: TGTGCCAGCAGCGTGGGACAGGGATCCGCTGAAGCTTTCTTT.

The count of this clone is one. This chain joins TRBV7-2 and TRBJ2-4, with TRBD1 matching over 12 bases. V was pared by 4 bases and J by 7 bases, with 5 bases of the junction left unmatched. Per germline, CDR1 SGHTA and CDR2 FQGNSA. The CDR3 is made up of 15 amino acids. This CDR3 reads CASSSMGQGANIQYF. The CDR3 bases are TGTGCCAGCAGCTCGATGGGACAGGGGGCTAACATTCAGTACTTC.

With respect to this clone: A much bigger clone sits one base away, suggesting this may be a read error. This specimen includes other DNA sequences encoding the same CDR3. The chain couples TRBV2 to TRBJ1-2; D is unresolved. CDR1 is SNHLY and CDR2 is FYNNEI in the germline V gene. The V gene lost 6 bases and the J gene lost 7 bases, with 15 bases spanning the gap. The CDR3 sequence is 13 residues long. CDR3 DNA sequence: TGTGCCAGCAGGTCCGGTCCATCTTCTGGCTACACCTTC. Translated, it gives CASRSGPSSGYTF.

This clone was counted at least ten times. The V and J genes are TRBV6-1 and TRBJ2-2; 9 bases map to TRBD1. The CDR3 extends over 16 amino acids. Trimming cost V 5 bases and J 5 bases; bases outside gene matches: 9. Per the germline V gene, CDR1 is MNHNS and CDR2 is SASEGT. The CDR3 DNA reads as TGTGCCAGCAGTCTAAGACAGGGGGTATCTACCGGGGAGCTGTTTTTT. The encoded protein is CASSLRQGVSTGELFF.

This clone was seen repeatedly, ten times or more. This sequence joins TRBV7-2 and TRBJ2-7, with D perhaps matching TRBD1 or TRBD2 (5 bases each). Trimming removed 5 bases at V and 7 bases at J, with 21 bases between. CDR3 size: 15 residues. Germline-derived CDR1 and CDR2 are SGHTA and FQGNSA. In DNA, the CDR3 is TGTGCCAGCAGCCCTCTGGGGACCTCCTCGCGGGAGCAGTACTTC. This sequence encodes CASSPLGTSSREQYF.

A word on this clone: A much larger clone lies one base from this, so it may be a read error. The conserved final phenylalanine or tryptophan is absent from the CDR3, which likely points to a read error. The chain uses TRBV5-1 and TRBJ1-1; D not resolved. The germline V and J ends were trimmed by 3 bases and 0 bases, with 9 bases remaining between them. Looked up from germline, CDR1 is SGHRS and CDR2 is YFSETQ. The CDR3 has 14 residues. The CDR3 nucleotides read TGCGCCAGCAGCTCACGGGGTATGAACACTGAAGCTTTCTCT. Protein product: CASSSRGMNTEAFS.

CDR3 protein: CASSLTEGQETQYF. The CDR3 bases are TGTGCCAGCTCCCTTACCGAGGGCCAAGAGACCCAGTACTTC. The chain recombines TRBV18 with TRBJ2-5; tentatively, D is TRBD2 (5 bases). From germline, CDR1 is KGHSH and CDR2 LQKENI. The CDR3 consists of 14 residues. Trimming cost V 6 bases and J 1 base, with 12 bases left between them.

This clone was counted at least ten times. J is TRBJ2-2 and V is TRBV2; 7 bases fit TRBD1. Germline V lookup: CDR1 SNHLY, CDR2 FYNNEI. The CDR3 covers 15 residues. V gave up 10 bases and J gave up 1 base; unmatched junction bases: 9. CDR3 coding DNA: TGTGCCACAGCACAGGGGAGCGGGAACACCGGGGAGCTGTTTTTT. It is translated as CATAQGSGNTGELFF.

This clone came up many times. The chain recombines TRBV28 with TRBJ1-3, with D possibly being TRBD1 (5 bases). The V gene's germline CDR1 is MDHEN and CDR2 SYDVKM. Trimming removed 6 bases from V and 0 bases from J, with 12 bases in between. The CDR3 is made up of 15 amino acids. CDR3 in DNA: TGTGCCAGCAGCTCTGCCGACAGCTCTGGAAACACCATATATTTT. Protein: CASSSADSSGNTIYF. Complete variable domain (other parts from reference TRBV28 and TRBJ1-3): DVKVTQSSRYLVKRTGEKVFLECVQDMDHENMFWYRQDPGLGLRLIYFSYDVKMKEKGDIPEGYSVSREKKERFSLILESASTNQTSMYLCASSSADSSGNTIYFGEGSWLTVV.

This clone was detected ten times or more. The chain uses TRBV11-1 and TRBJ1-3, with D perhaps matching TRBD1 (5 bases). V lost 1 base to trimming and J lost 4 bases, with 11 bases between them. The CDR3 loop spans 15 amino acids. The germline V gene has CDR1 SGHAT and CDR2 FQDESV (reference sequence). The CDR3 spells CASSLVGTTGNTIYF. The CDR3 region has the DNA TGTGCCAGCAGCTTAGTCGGGACGACCGGAAACACCATATATTTT.

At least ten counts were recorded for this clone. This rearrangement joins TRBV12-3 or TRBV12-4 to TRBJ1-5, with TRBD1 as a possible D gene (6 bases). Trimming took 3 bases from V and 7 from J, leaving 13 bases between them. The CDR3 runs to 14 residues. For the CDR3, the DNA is TGTGCCAGCAGTTTGGGCAGGGGATACCAGCCCCAGCATTTT. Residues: CASSLGRGYQPQHF.

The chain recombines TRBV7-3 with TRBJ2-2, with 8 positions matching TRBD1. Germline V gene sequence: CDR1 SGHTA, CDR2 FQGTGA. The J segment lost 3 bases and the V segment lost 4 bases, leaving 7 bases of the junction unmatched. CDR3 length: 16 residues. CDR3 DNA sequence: TGTGCCAGCAGCTCCAGGCCGGACAGGGACACCGGGGAGCTGTTTTTT. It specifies CASSSRPDRDTGELFF.

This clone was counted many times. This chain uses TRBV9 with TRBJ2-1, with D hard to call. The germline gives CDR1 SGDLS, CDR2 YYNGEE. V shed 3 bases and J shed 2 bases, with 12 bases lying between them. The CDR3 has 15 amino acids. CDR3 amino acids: CASSGSGLTYNEQFF. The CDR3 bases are TGTGCCAGCAGCGGGTCCGGGTTAACCTACAATGAGCAGTTCTTC.

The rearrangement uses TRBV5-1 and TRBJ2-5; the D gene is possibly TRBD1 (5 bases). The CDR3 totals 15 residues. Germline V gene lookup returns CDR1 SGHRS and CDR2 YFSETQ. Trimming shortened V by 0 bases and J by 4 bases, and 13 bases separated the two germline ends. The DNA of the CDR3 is TGCGCCAGCAGCTTGGGACCAGGGTTAACAGAGACCCAGTACTTC. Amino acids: CASSLGPGLTETQYF.

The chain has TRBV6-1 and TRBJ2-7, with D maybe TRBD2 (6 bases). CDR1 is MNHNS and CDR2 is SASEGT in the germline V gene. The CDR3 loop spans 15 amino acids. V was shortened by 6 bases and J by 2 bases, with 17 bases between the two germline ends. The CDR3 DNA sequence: TGTGCCAGCAGGGATCCGGGCGGGGCTACCTACGAGCAGTACTTC. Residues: CASRDPGGATYEQYF.